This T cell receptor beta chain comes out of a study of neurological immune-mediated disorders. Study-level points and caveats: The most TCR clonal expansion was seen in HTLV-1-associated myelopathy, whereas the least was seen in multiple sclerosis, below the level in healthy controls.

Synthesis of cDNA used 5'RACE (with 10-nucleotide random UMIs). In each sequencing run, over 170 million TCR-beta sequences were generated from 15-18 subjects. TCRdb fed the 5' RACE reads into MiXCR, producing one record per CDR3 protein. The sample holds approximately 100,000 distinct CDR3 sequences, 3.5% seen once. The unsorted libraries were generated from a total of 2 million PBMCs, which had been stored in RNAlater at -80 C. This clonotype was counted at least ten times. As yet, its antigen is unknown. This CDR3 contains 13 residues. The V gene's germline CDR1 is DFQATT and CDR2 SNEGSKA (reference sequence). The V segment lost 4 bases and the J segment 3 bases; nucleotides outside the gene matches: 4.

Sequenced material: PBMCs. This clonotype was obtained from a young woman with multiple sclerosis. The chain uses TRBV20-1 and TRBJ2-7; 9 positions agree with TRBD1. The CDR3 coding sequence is TGCAGTGCTAATACAGGGGGCTACTACGAGCAGTACTTC. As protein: CSANTGGYYEQYF.